This TCR beta chain was identified during a study of radiation and T cells in renal cell carcinoma (dated by TCRdb to 2020 to 2021). For context, the study as a whole: In total, 50 to 60 samples underwent TCR beta sequencing: about 25 tumors plus 27 peripheral blood samples. The last blood draw occurred 4 weeks after radiation, at the same time as nephrectomy. A total of over 4 million unique CDR3 nucleotide sequences, encoding around 2.7 million unique CDR3 amino acid sequences, were found across all 50 or so samples.

The cysteine opens and the phenylalanine closes a CDR3 of 14 amino acids. The retained sequence is limited to the CDR3, 42 bases, with the frame set at the first base. CDR1 SGHDT and CDR2 YYEEEE were looked up in the germline V gene. V is cut back by 5 bases and J by 4 bases, with 6 bases in the junction unmatched. TCR beta libraries were generated from genomic DNA with the immunoSEQ kit, following the manufacturer's recommendations. For library preparation, a first multiplex PCR was performed with proprietary primers, followed by a second PCR in which unique barcodes were added, and bead cleanups were performed after each round. Each sample batch included a kit-provided positive control reaction and a negative control reaction. The final libraries were assessed on an Agilent 4200 TapeStation D1000 ScreenTape, pooled by volume, and quantified by qPCR. Sequencing ran on an Illumina NextSeq500 with a MidOutput 150-cycle cartridge, using 156 Read1 and 15 Index1 cycles with kit custom primers. The pooled library was loaded at around 1.1 pM with roughly 19% PhiX control spiked in. Per the source publication's procedure: Vendor-processed data were analyzed in R, and a clonotype was defined as all T cells sharing the same CDR3 nucleotide sequence. In the clone abundance analyses, frequencies were normalized to the 10,000 most abundant clones in each sample. Public T cell clones, averaging fewer than five per sample, were removed before analysis. Tumor-enriched clonotypes and baseline blood-enriched clonotypes were defined as those with an abundance difference of at least 32-fold between compartments. A beta-binomial differential abundance model was used to identify clonotypes that were expanded or contracted between blood time points. Tumor-blood repertoire similarity was measured with the Baroni-Urbani and Buser coefficient, and groups were compared using two-tailed Wilcoxon tests in R. TCRdb provides this immuneACCESS table in a form limited to in-frame rearrangements. Some clones are lacking; in checked studies, under half of them reflect an unresolved V gene, and why the rest are absent is not known. For V, J and clone size, that table is used; D and trimming come from the DNA. Present in this sample are 40,000 to 45,000 clones, about 84% of which were seen just once. Roughly 30% of the sample lies in the top ten.

Reading the label with the study, this specimen's time point is: blood 4 weeks post-SBRT, at nephrectomy. This sample's treatment or condition label indicates: 15 Gy SBRT to primary tumor, nephrectomy 4 weeks later. Samples came from a clinical trial, in which primary renal cell carcinomas received 15 Gy stereotactic body radiation therapy followed by nephrectomy 4 weeks later. Serial peripheral blood from radiation-treated patients was sampled at baseline, 2 weeks and 4 weeks after SBRT to track tumor-enriched clonotypes. Renal cell carcinoma with clear cell pathology was present in all patients. Genomic DNA for TCR sequencing was prepared using the QIAamp DNA Blood Mini Kit (Qiagen). Samples were included in the analyses only if all quality control checks were passed. Concerning this clone: Its antigen remains unidentified. Qualities for individual bases were not recorded, and no much larger clone is one base off.

The paper's findings and limits, for the study overall: Because pretreatment tumor biopsies were not available, the study could not determine whether clonotypes were already present within the tumor at baseline. Effects of radiation dose or scheduling on the TCR repertoire could not be addressed with the single-armed trial design. Dynamics of the blood repertoire were not tracked past 4 weeks after treatment. In blood, the top tumor clonotypes increased from baseline to 2 weeks after radiation and then shrank by 4 weeks, which suggests a temporary expansion of tumor-resident clones.

Here the chain combines TRBV5-6 and TRBJ2-5; 9 junctional bases match TRBD1. This sequence originates from a woman aged 70-85 years with renal cell carcinoma. Specimen: blood, collected from a patient whose treatment included radiotherapy and nephrectomy. The DNA reads as follows: TGTGCCAGCAGATGGACAGGGGAGCGAGAGACCCAGTACTTC. It encodes CASRWTGERETQYF.